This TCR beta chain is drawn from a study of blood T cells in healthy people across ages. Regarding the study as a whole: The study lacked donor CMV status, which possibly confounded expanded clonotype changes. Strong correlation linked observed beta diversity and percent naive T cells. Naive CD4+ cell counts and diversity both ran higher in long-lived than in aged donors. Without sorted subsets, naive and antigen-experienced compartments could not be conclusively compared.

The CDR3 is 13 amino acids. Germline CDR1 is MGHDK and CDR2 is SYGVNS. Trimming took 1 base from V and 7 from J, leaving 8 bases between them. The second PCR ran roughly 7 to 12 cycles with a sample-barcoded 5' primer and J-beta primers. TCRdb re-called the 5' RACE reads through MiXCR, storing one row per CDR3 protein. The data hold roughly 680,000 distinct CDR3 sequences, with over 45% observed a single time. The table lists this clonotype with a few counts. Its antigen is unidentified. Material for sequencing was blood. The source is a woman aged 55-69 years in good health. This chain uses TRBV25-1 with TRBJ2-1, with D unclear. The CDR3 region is CASSEFYGNEQFF. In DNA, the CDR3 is TGTGCCAGCAGTGAATTTTACGGTAATGAGCAGTTCTTC.